This paragraph reports one T cell receptor beta chain. Antigen unknown. The CDR3 runs 15 residues. The germline gives CDR1 LGHDT, CDR2 YNNKEL (reference sequence). The ends were cut back, 3 bases at V and 8 bases at J, with 17 bases in the middle. This specimen belongs to a study of T cell responses to AZD1222 COVID-19 vaccine. Produced via immunoSEQ multiplex PCR; TCRdb's table is partial and in-frame only. The table has 45,000 to 55,000 clones, about 88% seen once. Study-level findings and limits: Clonal diversity was possibly underestimated, and white British individuals and females predominated among donors.

This chain joins TRBV3-1 (or the pseudogene TRBV3-2) and TRBJ2-1, with a weak D call TRBD1 (5 bases). Material: peripheral blood, obtained on day 0 of AZD1222 vaccination. The receptor's source is an adult in good health. The DNA of the CDR3 is TGTGCCAGCAGCCAGACAGACAGAACAAGCGATGAGCAGTTCTTC. It encodes CASSQTDRTSDEQFF.